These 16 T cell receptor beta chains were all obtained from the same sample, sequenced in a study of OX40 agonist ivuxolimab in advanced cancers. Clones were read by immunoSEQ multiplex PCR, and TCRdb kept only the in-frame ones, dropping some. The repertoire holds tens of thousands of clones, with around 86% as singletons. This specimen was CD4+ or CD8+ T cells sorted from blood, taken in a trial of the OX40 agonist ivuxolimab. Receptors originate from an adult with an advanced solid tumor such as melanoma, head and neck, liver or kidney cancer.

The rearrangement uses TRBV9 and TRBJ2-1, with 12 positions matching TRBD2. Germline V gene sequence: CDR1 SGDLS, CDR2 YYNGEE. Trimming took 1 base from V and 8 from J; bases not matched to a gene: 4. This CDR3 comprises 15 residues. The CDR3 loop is CASSVLAGGHDEQFF. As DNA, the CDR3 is TGTGCCAGCAGCGTACTAGCGGGGGGGCACGATGAGCAGTTCTTC.

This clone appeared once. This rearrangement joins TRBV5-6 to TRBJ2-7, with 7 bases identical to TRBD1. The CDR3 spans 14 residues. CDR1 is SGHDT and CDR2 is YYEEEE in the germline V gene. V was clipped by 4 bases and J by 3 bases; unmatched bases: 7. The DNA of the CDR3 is TGTGCCAGCAGCCCCGGGACAGTCTACTACGAGCAGTACTTC. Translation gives CASSPGTVYYEQYF.

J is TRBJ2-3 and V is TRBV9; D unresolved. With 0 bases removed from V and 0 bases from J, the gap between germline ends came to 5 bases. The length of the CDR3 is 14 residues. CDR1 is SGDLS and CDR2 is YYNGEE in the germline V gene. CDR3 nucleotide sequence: TGTGCCAGCAGCGTAGAGGGTAGCACAGATACGCAGTATTTT. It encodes CASSVEGSTDTQYF.

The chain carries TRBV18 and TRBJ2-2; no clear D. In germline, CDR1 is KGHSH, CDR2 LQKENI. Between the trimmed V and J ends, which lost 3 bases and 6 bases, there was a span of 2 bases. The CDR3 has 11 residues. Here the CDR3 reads CASSPAGELFF. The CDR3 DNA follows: TGTGCCAGCTCACCGGCCGGGGAGCTGTTTTTT.

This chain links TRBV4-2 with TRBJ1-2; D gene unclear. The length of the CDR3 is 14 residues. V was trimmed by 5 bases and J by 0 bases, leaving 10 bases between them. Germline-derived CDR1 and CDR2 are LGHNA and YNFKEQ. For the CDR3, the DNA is TGTGCCAGCAGCTTGGGAGGAGCTAACTATGGCTACACCTTC. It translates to CASSLGGANYGYTF.

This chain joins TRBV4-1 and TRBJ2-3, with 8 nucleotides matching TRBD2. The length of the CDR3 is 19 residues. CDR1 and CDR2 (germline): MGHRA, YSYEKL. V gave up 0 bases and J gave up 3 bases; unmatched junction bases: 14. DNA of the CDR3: TGCGCCAGCAGCCAAGATCCGGGACTAGTGGGGGGGCCGACAGATACGCAGTATTTT. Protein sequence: CASSQDPGLVGGPTDTQYF.

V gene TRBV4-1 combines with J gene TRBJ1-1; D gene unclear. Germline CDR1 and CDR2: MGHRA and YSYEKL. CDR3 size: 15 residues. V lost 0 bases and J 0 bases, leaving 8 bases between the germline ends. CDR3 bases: TGCGCCAGCAGCCAAGATAGGGTTATGAACACTGAAGCTTTCTTT. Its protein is CASSQDRVMNTEAFF.

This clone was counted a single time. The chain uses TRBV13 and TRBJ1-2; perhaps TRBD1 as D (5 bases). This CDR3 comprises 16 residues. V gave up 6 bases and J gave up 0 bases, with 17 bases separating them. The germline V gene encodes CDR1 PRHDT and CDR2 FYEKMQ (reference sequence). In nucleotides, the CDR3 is TGTGCCAGCAGTTTAAGGGGTGCCAGTTCTAACTATGGCTACACCTTC. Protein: CASSLRGASSNYGYTF.

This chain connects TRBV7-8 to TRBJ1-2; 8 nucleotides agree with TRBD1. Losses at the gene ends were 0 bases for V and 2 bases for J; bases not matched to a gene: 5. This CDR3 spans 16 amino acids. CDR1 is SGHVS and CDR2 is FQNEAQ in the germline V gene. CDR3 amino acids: CASSLATRTGNYGYTF. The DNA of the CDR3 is TGTGCCAGCAGCTTAGCGACAAGGACAGGGAACTATGGCTACACCTTC.

CDR3 region: CASTLPGGNVLTF. CDR3 nucleotide sequence: TGTGCCAGCACCCTCCCGGGGGGTAACGTCCTGACTTTC. The genes are TRBV9 and TRBJ2-6; 7 nucleotides match TRBD2. J was trimmed by 10 bases and V by 6 bases; bases with no gene match: 7. Germline CDR1 reads SGDLS; CDR2 reads YYNGEE. This CDR3 comprises 13 residues. Using reference TRBV9 and TRBJ2-6 for the parts outside the CDR3, the full variable domain is DSGVTQTPKHLITATGQRVTLRCSPRSGDLSVYWYQQSLDQGLQFLIQYYNGEERAKGNILERFSAQQFPDLHSELNLSSLELGDSALYFCASTLPGGNVLTFGAGSRLTVL.

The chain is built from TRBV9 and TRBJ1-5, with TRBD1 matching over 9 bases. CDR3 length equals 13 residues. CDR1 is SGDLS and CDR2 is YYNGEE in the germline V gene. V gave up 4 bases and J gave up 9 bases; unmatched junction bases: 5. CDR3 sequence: CASSYGQGWPQHF. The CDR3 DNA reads TGTGCCAGCAGCTATGGACAGGGGTGGCCCCAGCATTTT.

The CDR3 region is CASSPNPTGSYEQYF. The CDR3 DNA reads as TGTGCCAGCAGCCCGAACCCGACAGGGAGCTACGAGCAGTACTTC. The chain is built from TRBV7-8 and TRBJ2-7; 7 bases are shared with TRBD1. This CDR3 spans 15 amino acids. The V segment lost 5 bases and the J segment 3 bases; nucleotides outside the gene matches: 10. Germline V gives CDR1 SGHVS, CDR2 FQNEAQ.

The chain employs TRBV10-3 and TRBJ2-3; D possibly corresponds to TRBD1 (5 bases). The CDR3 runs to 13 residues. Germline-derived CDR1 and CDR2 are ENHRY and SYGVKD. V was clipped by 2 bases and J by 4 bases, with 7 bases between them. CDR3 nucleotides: TGTGCCATCAGTGAGAGGGGCTCAGATACGCAGTATTTT. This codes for CAISERGSDTQYF.

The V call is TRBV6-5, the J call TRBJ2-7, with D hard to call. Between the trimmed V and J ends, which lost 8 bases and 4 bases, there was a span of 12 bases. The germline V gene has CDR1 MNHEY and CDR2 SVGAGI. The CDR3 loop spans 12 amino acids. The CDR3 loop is CASLSPGYEQYF. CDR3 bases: TGTGCCAGCTTGTCGCCCGGTTACGAGCAGTACTTC.

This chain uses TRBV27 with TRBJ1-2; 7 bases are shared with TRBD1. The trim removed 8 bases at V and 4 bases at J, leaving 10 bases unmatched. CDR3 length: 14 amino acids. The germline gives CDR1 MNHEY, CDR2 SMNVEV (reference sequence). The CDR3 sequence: CASGWTGALYGYTF. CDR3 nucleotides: TGTGCCAGCGGTTGGACAGGAGCCCTCTATGGCTACACCTTC.

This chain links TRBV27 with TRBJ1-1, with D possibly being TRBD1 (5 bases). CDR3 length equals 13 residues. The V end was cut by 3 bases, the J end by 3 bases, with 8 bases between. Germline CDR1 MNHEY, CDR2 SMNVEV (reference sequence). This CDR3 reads CASSFGGDTEAFF. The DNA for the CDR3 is TGTGCCAGCAGTTTCGGGGGTGACACTGAAGCTTTCTTT.